This T cell receptor beta chain was recovered during a study of cytomegalovirus exposure and HLA in healthy donors. About the study: The same platform as the approximately 640 first-cohort repertoires was used for the 130 or so validation repertoires, a later analysis reported. Broader study findings: The study designated 150 to 200 TCR beta chains cytomegalovirus-associated. Reported performance of the classifier showed diagnosis of cytomegalovirus status with high specificity and sensitivity.

Data came from immunoSEQ multiplex PCR; TCRdb stores just in-frame clones and leaves some out. The sample contains about 160,000 clones, roughly 83% of which appear only once. There are a few counts of this clone. Its antigen is unidentified. Losses at the gene ends were 2 bases for V and 6 bases for J; bases not matched to a gene: 4. This CDR3 spans 14 amino acids. CDR1 and CDR2 (germline): SEHNR, FQNEAQ (reference sequence). The sequence was collected from a man younger than 40 in good health and CMV-seropositive. This rearrangement joins TRBV7-9 to TRBJ2-3; 8 bases fit TRBD2. The sequencing input was PBMCs. CDR3 region: CASSLIGRADTQYF. Here the CDR3 DNA reads TGTGCCAGCAGCTTAATCGGGAGGGCTGATACGCAGTATTTT.